Below are 31 T cell receptor beta chains sequenced from a single sample in a study of PD-1 blockade in classical Hodgkin lymphoma. The time point was: newly diagnosed, previously untreated cHL patient sample. The investigators isolated CD8+ T cells from thawed PBMCs using magnetic negative selection. Sequenced by immunoSEQ multiplex PCR; TCRdb stores in-frame clones only, minus some. The repertoire has about 21,000 clones, about 83% of them found once; the top ten carry under 7%. The sample consisted of CD8+ T cells from blood. The receptor set was obtained from a human donor with classical Hodgkin lymphoma.

V gene TRBV28 combines with J gene TRBJ2-7; 11 positions match TRBD1. This CDR3 is 15 amino acids long. Germline lookup yields CDR1 MDHEN and CDR2 SYDVKM. J lost 6 bases, V lost 5 bases, and 9 bases had no gene match. DNA for the CDR3: TGTGCCAGCAGTCTCGGACAGGGGGCGTTTCTCGAGCAGTACTTC. Translation: CASSLGQGAFLEQYF.

The gene calls are TRBV19 and TRBJ1-2; D gene unclear. CDR3 length equals 13 residues. Germline V gene data show CDR1 as LNHDA and CDR2 as SQIVND (reference sequence). The V gene lost 8 bases and the J gene lost 4 bases, with 14 bases spanning the gap. Here the CDR3 DNA reads TGTGCCAGTCGACTAGGGAGTTCCTATGGCTACACCTTC. Residues: CASRLGSSYGYTF.

The CDR3 DNA reads as TGTGCCAGCAGCCCAGGGCCCACGAACACCGGGGAGCTGTTTTTT. Its translation: CASSPGPTNTGELFF. This chain links TRBV5-8 with TRBJ2-2; tentatively, D is TRBD1 (5 bases). This CDR3 is 15 amino acids long. The V end was cut by 4 bases, the J end by 0 bases, with 10 bases between. Per germline, CDR1 SGHTS and CDR2 YDEGEE.

The V and J genes are TRBV7-8 and TRBJ2-7; 7 bases are shared with TRBD1. Germline V gives CDR1 SGHVS, CDR2 FQNEAQ. V shed 5 bases, J shed 1 base, and the junction held 2 bases outside the gene matches. The CDR3 length is 13 residues. For the CDR3, the DNA is TGTGCCAGCAGCCCGGACAGGTCCTACGAGCAGTACTTC. Translating it yields CASSPDRSYEQYF.

This clone was picked up a small number of times. This chain joins TRBV6-1 and TRBJ1-6, with D possibly matching TRBD1 (6 bases). Germline lookup yields CDR1 MNHNS and CDR2 SASEGT. There are 15 residues in the CDR3. V lost 4 bases and J 7 bases, leaving 14 bases between the germline ends. The CDR3 DNA reads TGTGCCAGCAGTGCGACACAGGGCTACAATTCACCCCTCCACTTT. It yields the protein CASSATQGYNSPLHF.

The V gene is TRBV21-1, the J gene TRBJ2-1; the listed D gene, TRBD2, was not tested against the DNA. TRBV21-1 constitutes a pseudogene. This CDR3 has 13 amino acids. CDR3 sequence: CASKTGCRNEQFF. The CDR3 region has the DNA TGTGCCAGCAAAACCGGGTGCCGGAATGAGCAGTTCTTC.

The table lists this clone with a count of one. This chain connects TRBV5-1 to TRBJ1-6; a weak D match, TRBD1 (6 bases). Per the germline V gene, CDR1 is SGHRS and CDR2 is YFSETQ. The CDR3 covers 14 residues. The germline V and J ends were trimmed by 10 bases and 6 bases, with 17 bases remaining between them. The CDR3 nucleotides read TGCGCCGCCCCGTCTCGGGGGCCTAATTCACCCCTCCACTTT. This translates into CAAPSRGPNSPLHF.

The count of this clone is one. The genes are TRBV6-5 and TRBJ1-1, with TRBD1 identical over 8 bases. There are 14 residues in the CDR3. Germline values: CDR1 MNHEY, CDR2 SVGAGI. The V and J ends lost 7 bases and 1 base, in that order; junction bases with no gene match: 5. The chain's CDR3 is CASKVGQGNTEAFF. In DNA form, the CDR3 reads TGTGCCAGCAAGGTAGGACAGGGGAACACTGAAGCTTTCTTT.

A single count supports this clone. The CDR3 loop reads CASSLSKNNEQFF. The DNA for the CDR3 is TGTGCCAGCAGCTTATCAAAGAACAATGAGCAGTTCTTC. The V call is TRBV7-2, the J call TRBJ2-1; D gene ambiguous. Germline CDR1 is SGHTA and CDR2 is FQGNSA. Trimming removed 2 bases from V and 5 bases from J, with 7 bases in between. The CDR3 runs 13 residues.

In this sample, this clone turned up once. This rearrangement joins TRBV25-1 to TRBJ1-2; 7 bases line up with TRBD1. Germline V gene data show CDR1 as MGHDK and CDR2 as SYGVNS. This CDR3 has 13 residues. V was clipped by 3 bases and J by 8 bases; unmatched bases: 6. CDR3 nucleotides: TGTGCCAGCAGTGACCGGGACAGAAAAGGCTACACCTTC. This codes for CASSDRDRKGYTF.

This chain connects TRBV4-3 to TRBJ1-2, with D tentatively TRBD1 (6 bases). V lost 4 bases and J 3 bases, leaving 18 bases between the germline ends. Germline-derived CDR1 and CDR2 are LGHNA and YSLEER. This CDR3 region has 16 residues. The CDR3 loop is CASSPELGGRDYGYTF. CDR3 nucleotide sequence: TGCGCCAGCAGCCCCGAGTTGGGGGGGCGCGACTATGGCTACACCTTC.

The V and J genes are TRBV6-4 and TRBJ1-2; TRBD1 matches at 10 bases. Germline CDR1 reads MRHNA; CDR2 reads SNTAGT. J gave up 4 bases and V 2 bases, and 1 base lay outside the gene matches. The CDR3 has 14 amino acids. The CDR3 here is CASSDGQGGYGYTF. The CDR3 DNA sequence: TGTGCCAGCAGTGACGGACAGGGGGGCTATGGCTACACCTTC.

The chain joins TRBV5-4 to TRBJ2-5; 9 bases line up with TRBD2. Per germline, CDR1 SGHNT and CDR2 YYREEE (reference sequence). The CDR3 spans 18 residues. Trimming cost V 2 bases and J 2 bases; bases outside gene matches: 13. CDR3 region: CASSFYSGRGGDQETQYF. DNA for the CDR3: TGTGCCAGCAGCTTTTATAGCGGGAGAGGAGGGGATCAAGAGACCCAGTACTTC.

The chain joins TRBV2 to TRBJ2-7; D possibly corresponds to TRBD1 (6 bases). The CDR3 covers 13 residues. Trimming took 6 bases from V and 3 from J, leaving 12 bases between them. Germline assignment: CDR1 SNHLY and CDR2 FYNNEI. DNA of the CDR3: TGTGCCAGCAGCGGACAGAAACTCTACGAGCAGTACTTC. Its translation: CASSGQKLYEQYF.

This clone was seen a handful of times. The rearrangement joins TRBV19 to TRBJ2-2, with D hard to call. The CDR3 spans 14 residues. Germline CDR1 LNHDA, CDR2 SQIVND (reference sequence). V was cut by 4 bases and J by 1 base, with 7 bases left in between. The CDR3 nucleotides are TGTGCCAGTAGTACCGACGGGAACACCGGGGAGCTGTTTTTT. Translation: CASSTDGNTGELFF.

This clone is a singleton in its sample. The chain recombines TRBV11-2 with TRBJ2-2; 8 nucleotides agree with TRBD2. Unmatched junction bases numbered 6, after V lost 3 bases and J lost 3 bases. CDR1 is SGHAT and CDR2 is FQNNGV in the germline V gene. The CDR3 is made up of 16 amino acids. The CDR3 bases are TGTGCCAGCAGCTTTCCCCTAGCGGGCCACACCGGGGAGCTGTTTTTT. Protein product: CASSFPLAGHTGELFF. Full variable domain (rest looked up from reference TRBV11-2 and TRBJ2-2): EAGVAQSPRYKIIEKRQSVAFWCNPISGHATLYWYQQILGQGPKLLIQFQNNGVVDDSQLPKDRFSAERLKGVDSTLKIQPAKLEDSAVYLCASSFPLAGHTGELFFGEGSRLTVL.

The chain joins TRBV19 to TRBJ2-1; possible D gene TRBD1, 5 bases. With 6 bases removed from V and 7 bases from J, the gap between germline ends came to 13 bases. CDR1 is LNHDA and CDR2 is SQIVND in the germline V gene (reference sequence). The CDR3 is made up of 13 amino acids. CDR3 sequence: CASSPNTGNEQFF. CDR3 DNA sequence: TGTGCCAGTAGCCCGAATACAGGTAATGAGCAGTTCTTC.

The chain combines TRBV23-1 with TRBJ2-3, with a tentative D call TRBD1 (5 bases). TRBV23-1 is given ORF status, its function remaining uncertain. This CDR3 is 16 amino acids long. The ends were cut back, 5 bases at V and 4 bases at J, with 19 bases in the middle. The CDR3 is CASSSDPNRSPDTQYF. CDR3 nucleotide sequence: TGCGCCAGCAGTTCGGACCCTAACAGGAGTCCAGATACGCAGTATTTT.

The CDR3: CASSRSGTTGELFF. CDR3 DNA: TGTGCCAGTAGTCGCAGCGGGACCACCGGGGAGCTGTTTTTT. V is TRBV19 and J is TRBJ2-2; TRBD2 matches at 7 bases. This CDR3 has 14 amino acids. Per germline, CDR1 LNHDA and CDR2 SQIVND (reference sequence). V trimming: 5 bases; J trimming: 4 bases; junction bases outside the gene matches: 4.

CDR3 residues: CASSSNEGAKDTQYF. The CDR3 DNA is TGTGCCAGCAGCTCCAACGAGGGCGCGAAGGATACGCAGTATTTT. The V gene is TRBV7-9, the J gene TRBJ2-3; perhaps TRBD2 as D (5 bases). Germline V gene lookup returns CDR1 SEHNR and CDR2 FQNEAQ (reference sequence). CDR3 length: 15 residues. Deletions cut 4 bases from V and 6 bases from J, with 17 bases between.

The chain has TRBV5-5 and TRBJ2-7, with D perhaps TRBD2 (6 bases). The germline V gene encodes CDR1 SGHKS and CDR2 YYEKEE (reference sequence). The CDR3 sequence is 15 residues long. The V gene lost 3 bases and the J gene lost 3 bases, with 16 bases spanning the gap. The CDR3 sequence: CASSSLQRADYEQYF. The CDR3 DNA sequence: TGTGCCAGCAGCTCACTTCAGCGGGCAGACTACGAGCAGTACTTC. The full variable domain, completed using reference TRBV5-5 and TRBJ2-7, is DAGVTQSPTHLIKTRGQQVTLRCSPISGHKSVSWYQQVLGQGPQFIFQYYEKEERGRGNFPDRFSARQFPNYSSELNVNALLLGDSALYLCASSSLQRADYEQYFGPGTRLTVT.

This clone was observed once. The rearrangement links TRBV6-4 to TRBJ1-6, with 7 nucleotides matching TRBD1. CDR1 is MRHNA and CDR2 is SNTAGT in the germline V gene. The CDR3 spans 15 residues. The trim removed 2 bases at V and 6 bases at J, leaving 4 bases unmatched. CDR3 in DNA: TGTGCCAGCAGTGACAAGGGGGCTGGTAATTCACCCCTCCACTTT. Its translation is CASSDKGAGNSPLHF.

DNA of the CDR3: TGTGCCAGCAGCTTAGACCGAACGAGCGAAGCTTTCTTT. Its protein product is CASSLDRTSEAFF. The genes are TRBV7-2 and TRBJ1-1; D not certain. Germline loops: CDR1 SGHTA, CDR2 FQGNSA. Trimming removed 1 base from V and 8 bases from J, with 11 bases in between. The CDR3 is 13 amino acids.

In DNA form, the CDR3 reads TGTGCCAGCAGTTGGGACAGGGCCCTCTATGGCTACACCTTC. Protein sequence: CASSWDRALYGYTF. This chain links TRBV5-5 with TRBJ1-2; 9 nucleotides agree with TRBD1. Germline CDR1 and CDR2: SGHKS and YYEKEE (reference sequence). This CDR3 region has 14 residues. Germline trimming cut 5 bases from V and 4 bases from J; bases unmatched to any gene: 6.

The J gene is TRBJ2-3, the V gene TRBV15, with 7 bases aligning to TRBD2. The CDR3 contains 14 residues. With V trimmed by 5 bases and J by 5 bases, 7 bases remained unmatched. Germline V gene data show CDR1 as LNHNV and CDR2 as YYDKDF (reference sequence). DNA for the CDR3: TGTGCCACCAGCGGACTAGATTTGGTAGATACGCAGTATTTT. Translated, it gives CATSGLDLVDTQYF.

V usage is TRBV4-1 and J usage is TRBJ2-1, with D tentatively TRBD1 (5 bases). V was clipped by 1 base and J by 3 bases, with 10 bases between them. The CDR3 totals 15 residues. Germline-derived CDR1 and CDR2 are MGHRA and YSYEKL. The CDR3 DNA reads TGCGCCAGCAGCCAAGGAGGCGGACACTACAATGAGCAGTTCTTC. It yields the protein CASSQGGGHYNEQFF.

This chain uses TRBV5-3 with TRBJ1-1; maybe TRBD1 (6 bases). TRBV5-3 is an ORF, with its function uncertain. Trimming took off 0 bases at V and 5 bases at J, with 17 bases between the two ends. The CDR3 has 16 residues. The CDR3 bases are TGTGCCAGAAGCTTGGACCAGGGGCTCCGAGTAACTGAAGCTTTCTTT. Protein: CARSLDQGLRVTEAFF.

The V gene is TRBV4-3, the J gene TRBJ1-5; D gene unclear. Germline-derived CDR1 and CDR2 are LGHNA and YSLEER. Trimming shortened V by 0 bases and J by 4 bases, and 16 bases separated the two germline ends. This CDR3 has 17 amino acids. CDR3 region: CASSQEAHRDINQPQHF. The CDR3, as DNA: TGCGCCAGCAGCCAAGAAGCACATCGTGACATAAATCAGCCCCAGCATTTT.

This chain uses TRBV5-1 with TRBJ1-1, with a possible D match to TRBD1 (5 bases). V gave up 3 bases and J gave up 0 bases, with 9 bases separating them. The CDR3 is 14 amino acids. Germline-derived CDR1 and CDR2 are SGHRS and YFSETQ. The CDR3 loop is CASSWSRVNTEAFF. The DNA for the CDR3 is TGCGCCAGCAGCTGGTCCAGGGTGAACACTGAAGCTTTCTTT.

J is TRBJ2-7 and V is TRBV11-2; TRBD2 might be the D (5 bases). The length of the CDR3 is 14 residues. Trimming removed 0 bases from V and 5 bases from J, with 11 bases in between. Germline CDR1 SGHAT, CDR2 FQNNGV. This chain's CDR3 is CASSLDSALDEQYF. The CDR3 DNA is TGTGCCAGCAGCTTAGATAGCGCCTTAGACGAGCAGTACTTC.

The chain has TRBV19 and TRBJ1-2, with D maybe TRBD1 (5 bases). Germline V lookup: CDR1 LNHDA, CDR2 SQIVND (reference sequence). The V and J ends lost 5 bases and 6 bases respectively, with 16 bases between them. There are 14 residues in the CDR3. CDR3 coding DNA: TGTGCCAGTAGTCCGTGGGACCCCCGGGATGGCTACACCTTC. This translates into CASSPWDPRDGYTF.